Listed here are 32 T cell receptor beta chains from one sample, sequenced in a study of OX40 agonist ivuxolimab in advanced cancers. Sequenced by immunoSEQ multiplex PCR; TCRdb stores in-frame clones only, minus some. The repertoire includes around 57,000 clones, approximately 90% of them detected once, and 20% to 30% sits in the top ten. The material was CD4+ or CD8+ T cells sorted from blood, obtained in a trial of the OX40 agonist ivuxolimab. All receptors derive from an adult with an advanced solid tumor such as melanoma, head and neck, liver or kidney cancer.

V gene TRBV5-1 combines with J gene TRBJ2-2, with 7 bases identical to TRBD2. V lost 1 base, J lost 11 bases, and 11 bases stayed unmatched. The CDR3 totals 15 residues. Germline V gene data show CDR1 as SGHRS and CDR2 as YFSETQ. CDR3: CASSLFGRYGFELFF. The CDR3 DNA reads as TGCGCCAGCAGCTTGTTCGGGAGGTACGGGTTCGAGCTGTTTTTT.

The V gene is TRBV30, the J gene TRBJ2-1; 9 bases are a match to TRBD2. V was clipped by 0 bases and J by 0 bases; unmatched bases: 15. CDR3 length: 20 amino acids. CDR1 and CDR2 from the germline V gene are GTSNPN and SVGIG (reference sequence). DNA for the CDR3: TGTGCCTGGAGTGTGTTAGGGCCTAGCGGGGAGATAAGCTCCTACAATGAGCAGTTCTTC. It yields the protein CAWSVLGPSGEISSYNEQFF.

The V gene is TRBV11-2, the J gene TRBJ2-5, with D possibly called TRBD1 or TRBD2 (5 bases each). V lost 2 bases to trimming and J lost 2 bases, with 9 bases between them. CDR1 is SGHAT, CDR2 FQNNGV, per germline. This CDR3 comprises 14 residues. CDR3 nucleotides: TGTGCCAGCAGCTTAAGGGGCGGGCAAGAGACCCAGTACTTC. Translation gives CASSLRGGQETQYF.

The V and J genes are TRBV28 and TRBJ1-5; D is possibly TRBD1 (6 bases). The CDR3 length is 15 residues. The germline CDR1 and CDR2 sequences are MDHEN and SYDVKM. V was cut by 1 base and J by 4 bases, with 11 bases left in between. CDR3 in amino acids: CASSLYEGVNQPQHF. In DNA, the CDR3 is TGTGCCAGCAGTTTATACGAGGGGGTGAATCAGCCCCAGCATTTT.

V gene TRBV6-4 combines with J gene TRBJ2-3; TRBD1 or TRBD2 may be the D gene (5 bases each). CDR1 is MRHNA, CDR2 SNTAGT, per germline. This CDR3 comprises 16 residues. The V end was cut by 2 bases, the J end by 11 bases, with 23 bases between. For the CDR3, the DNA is TGTGCCAGCAGTGACCGGGGCCGCCGGAGAACCCCGGGGCAGTATTTT. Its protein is CASSDRGRRRTPGQYF.

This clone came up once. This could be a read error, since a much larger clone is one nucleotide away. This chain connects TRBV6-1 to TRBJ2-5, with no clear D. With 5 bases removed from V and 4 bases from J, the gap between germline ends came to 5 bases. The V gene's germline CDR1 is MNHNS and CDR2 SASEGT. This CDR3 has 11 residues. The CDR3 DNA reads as TGTGCCAGCAGTTACGCAGAGACCCAGTACTTC. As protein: CASSYAETQYF.

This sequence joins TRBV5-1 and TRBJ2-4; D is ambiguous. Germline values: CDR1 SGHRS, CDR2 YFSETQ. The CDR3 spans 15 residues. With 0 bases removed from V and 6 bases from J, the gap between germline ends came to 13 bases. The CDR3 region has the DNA TGCGCCAGCAGCTTGGCCCTATTAGCCGGAAACATTCAGTACTTC. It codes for CASSLALLAGNIQYF. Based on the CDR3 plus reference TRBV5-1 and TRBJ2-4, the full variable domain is KAGVTQTPRYLIKTRGQQVTLSCSPISGHRSVSWYQQTPGQGLQFLFEYFSETQRNKGNFPGRFSGRQFSNSRSEMNVSTLELGDSALYLCASSLALLAGNIQYFGAGTRLSVL.

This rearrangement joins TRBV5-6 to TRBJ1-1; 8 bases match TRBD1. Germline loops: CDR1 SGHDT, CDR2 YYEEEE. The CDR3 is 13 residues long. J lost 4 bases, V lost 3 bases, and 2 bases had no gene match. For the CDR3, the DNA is TGTGCCAGCAGCTATACAGGGGGCACTGAAGCTTTCTTT. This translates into CASSYTGGTEAFF.

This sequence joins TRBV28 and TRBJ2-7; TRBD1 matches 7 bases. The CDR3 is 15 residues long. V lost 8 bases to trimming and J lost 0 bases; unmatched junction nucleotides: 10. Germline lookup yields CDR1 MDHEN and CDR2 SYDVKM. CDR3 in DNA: TGTGCCAGCCGGATCGGACAGGCAAGCTCCTACGAGCAGTACTTC. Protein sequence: CASRIGQASSYEQYF.

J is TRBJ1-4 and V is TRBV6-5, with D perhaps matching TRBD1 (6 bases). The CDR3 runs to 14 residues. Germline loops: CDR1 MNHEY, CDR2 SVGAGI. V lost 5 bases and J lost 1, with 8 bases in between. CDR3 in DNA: TGTGCCAGCAGTGAGACAGGAACTAATGAAAAACTGTTTTTT. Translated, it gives CASSETGTNEKLFF.

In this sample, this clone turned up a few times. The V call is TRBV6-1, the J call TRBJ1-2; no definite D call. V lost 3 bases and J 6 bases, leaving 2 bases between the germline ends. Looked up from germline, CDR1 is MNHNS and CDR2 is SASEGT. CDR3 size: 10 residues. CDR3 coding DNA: TGTGCCAGCAGTGATAATGGCTACACCTTC. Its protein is CASSDNGYTF.

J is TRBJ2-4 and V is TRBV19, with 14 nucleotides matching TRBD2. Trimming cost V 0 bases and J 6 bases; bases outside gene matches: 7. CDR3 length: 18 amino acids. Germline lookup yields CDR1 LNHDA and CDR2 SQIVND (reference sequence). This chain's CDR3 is CASSIDLGLAGGINIQYF. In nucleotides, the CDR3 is TGTGCCAGTAGTATAGATCTCGGACTAGCGGGGGGAATAAACATTCAGTACTTC. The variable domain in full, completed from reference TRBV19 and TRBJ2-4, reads DGGITQSPKYLFRKEGQNVTLSCEQNLNHDAMYWYRQDPGQGLRLIYYSQIVNDFQKGDIAEGYSVSREKKESFPLTVTSAQKNPTAFYLCASSIDLGLAGGINIQYFGAGTRLSVL.

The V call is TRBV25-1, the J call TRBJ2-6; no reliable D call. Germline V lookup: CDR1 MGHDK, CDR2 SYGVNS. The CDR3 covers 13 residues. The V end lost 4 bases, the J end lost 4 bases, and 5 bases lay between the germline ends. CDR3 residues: CASSGRGANVLTF. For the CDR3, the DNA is TGTGCCAGCAGTGGTCGGGGGGCCAACGTCCTGACTTTC.

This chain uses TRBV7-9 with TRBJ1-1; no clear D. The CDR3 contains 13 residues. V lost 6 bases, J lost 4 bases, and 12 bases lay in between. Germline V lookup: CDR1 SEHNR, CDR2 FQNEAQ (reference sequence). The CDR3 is CASSTPRATEAFF. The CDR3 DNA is TGTGCCAGCAGTACTCCAAGGGCCACTGAAGCTTTCTTT.

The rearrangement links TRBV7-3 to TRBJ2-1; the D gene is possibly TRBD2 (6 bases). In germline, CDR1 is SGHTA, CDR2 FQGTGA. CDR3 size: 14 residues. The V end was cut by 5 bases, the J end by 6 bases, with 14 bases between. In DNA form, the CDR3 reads TGTGCCAGCAGCATAGGCGGGACGGTCAATGAGCAGTTCTTC. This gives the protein CASSIGGTVNEQFF.

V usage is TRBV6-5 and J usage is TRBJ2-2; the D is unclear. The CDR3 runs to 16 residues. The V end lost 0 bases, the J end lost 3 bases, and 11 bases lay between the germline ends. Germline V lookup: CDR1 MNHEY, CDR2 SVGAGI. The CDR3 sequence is CASSYSTSQDTGELFF. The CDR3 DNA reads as TGTGCCAGCAGTTACTCGACCTCCCAGGACACCGGGGAGCTGTTTTTT.

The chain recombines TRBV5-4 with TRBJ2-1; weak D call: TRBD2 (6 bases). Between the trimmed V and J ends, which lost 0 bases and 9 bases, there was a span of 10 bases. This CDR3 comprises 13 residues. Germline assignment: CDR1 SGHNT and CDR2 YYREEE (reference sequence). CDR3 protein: CASSLGRRAEQFF. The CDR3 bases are TGTGCCAGCAGCTTGGGTAGGAGGGCTGAGCAGTTCTTC.

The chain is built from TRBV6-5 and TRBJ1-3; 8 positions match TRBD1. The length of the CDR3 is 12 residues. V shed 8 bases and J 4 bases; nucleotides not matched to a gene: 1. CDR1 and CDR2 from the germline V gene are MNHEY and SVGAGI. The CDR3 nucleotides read TGTGCCAGCGGGACAGGCGGAAACACCATATATTTT. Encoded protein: CASGTGGNTIYF.

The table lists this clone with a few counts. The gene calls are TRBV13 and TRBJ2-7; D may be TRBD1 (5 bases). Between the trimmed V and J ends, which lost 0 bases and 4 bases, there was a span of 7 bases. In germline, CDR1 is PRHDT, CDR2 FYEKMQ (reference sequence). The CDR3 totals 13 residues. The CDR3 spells CASSLGRGYEQYF. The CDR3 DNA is TGTGCCAGCAGCTTAGGAAGGGGTTACGAGCAGTACTTC.

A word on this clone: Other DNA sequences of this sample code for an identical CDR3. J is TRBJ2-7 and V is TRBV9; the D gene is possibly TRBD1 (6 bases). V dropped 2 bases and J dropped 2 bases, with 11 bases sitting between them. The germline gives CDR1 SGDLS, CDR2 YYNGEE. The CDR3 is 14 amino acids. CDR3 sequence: CASSVEQGAYEQYF. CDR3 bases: TGTGCCAGCAGCGTGGAACAGGGCGCCTACGAGCAGTACTTC.

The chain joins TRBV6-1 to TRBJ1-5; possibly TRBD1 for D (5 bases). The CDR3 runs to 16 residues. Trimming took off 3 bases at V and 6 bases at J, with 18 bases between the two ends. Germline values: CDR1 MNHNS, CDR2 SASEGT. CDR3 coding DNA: TGTGCCAGCAGTGACGCCGGGGGACGGGTATTTCAGCCCCAGCATTTT. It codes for CASSDAGGRVFQPQHF.

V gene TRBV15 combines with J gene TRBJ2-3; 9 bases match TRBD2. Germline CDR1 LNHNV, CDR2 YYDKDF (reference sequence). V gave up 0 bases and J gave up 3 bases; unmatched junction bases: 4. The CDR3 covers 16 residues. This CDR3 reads CATSRDQGLATDTQYF. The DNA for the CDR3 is TGTGCCACCAGCAGAGATCAAGGACTAGCGACAGATACGCAGTATTTT.

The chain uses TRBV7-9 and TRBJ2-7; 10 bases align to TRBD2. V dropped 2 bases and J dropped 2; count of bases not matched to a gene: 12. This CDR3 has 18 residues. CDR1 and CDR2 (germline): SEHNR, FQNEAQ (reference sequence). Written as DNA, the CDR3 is TGTGCCAGCAGCTTAACTAGCGGGGCATCCGGACCCCCCTACGAGCAGTACGTC. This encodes CASSLTSGASGPPYEQYV.

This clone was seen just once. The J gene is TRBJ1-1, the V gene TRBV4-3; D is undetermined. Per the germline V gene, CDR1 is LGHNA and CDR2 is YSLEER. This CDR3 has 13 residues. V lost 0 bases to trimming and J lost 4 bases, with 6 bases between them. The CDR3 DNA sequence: TGCGCCAGCAGCCAAGACTGGGCCACTGAAGCTTTCTTT. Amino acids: CASSQDWATEAFF.

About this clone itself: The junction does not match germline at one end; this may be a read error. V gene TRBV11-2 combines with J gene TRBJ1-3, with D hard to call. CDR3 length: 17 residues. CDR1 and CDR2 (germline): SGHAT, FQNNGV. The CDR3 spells CASSLDAGSYSGNSIYF. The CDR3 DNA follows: TGTGCCAGCAGCTTAGATGCCGGATCTTACTCTGGAAACTCCATATATTTT.

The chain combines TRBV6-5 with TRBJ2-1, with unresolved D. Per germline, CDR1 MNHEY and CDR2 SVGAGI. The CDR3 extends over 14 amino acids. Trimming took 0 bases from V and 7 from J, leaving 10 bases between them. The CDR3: CASSYSGPGNEQFF. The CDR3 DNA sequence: TGTGCCAGCAGTTACTCGGGTCCCGGTAATGAGCAGTTCTTC.

The DNA of the CDR3 is TGTGCCAGCAGCTTAGATGGGTACGGGAACACTGAAGCTTTCTTT. As protein: CASSLDGYGNTEAFF. The rearrangement joins TRBV11-2 to TRBJ1-1; no clear D gene. Germline-derived CDR1 and CDR2 are SGHAT and FQNNGV. V was shortened by 0 bases and J by 1 base, with 9 bases between the two germline ends. The CDR3 runs to 15 residues.

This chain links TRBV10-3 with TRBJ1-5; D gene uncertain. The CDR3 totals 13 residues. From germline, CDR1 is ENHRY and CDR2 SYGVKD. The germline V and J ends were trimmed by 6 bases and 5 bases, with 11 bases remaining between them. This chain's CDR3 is CAISDTHDQPQHF. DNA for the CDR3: TGTGCCATCAGCGACACCCATGATCAGCCCCAGCATTTT.

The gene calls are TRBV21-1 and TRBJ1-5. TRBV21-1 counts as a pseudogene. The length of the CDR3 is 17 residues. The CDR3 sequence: CASSKRRSRRGNQPQHF. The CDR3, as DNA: TGTGCCAGCAGCAAACGGCGAAGTCGTCGGGGTAATCAGCCCCAGCATTTT.

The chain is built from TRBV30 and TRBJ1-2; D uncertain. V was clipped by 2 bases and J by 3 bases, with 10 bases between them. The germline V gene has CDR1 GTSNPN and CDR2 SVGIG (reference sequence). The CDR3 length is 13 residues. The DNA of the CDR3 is TGTGCCTGGAGTTTTGGAAGCGACTATGGCTACACCTTC. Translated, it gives CAWSFGSDYGYTF.

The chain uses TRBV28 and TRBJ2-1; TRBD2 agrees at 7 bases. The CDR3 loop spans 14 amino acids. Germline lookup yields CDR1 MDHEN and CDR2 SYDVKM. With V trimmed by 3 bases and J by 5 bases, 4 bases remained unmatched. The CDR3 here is CASSFVAGDNEQFF. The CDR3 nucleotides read TGTGCCAGCAGTTTCGTGGCGGGGGACAATGAGCAGTTCTTC.

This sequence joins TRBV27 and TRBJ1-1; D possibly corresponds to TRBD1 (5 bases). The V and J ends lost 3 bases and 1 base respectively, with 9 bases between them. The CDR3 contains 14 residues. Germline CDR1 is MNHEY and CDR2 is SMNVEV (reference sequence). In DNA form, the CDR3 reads TGTGCCAGCAGTTTGCTACAGGAGAACACTGAAGCTTTCTTT. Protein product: CASSLLQENTEAFF.